The 18 T cell receptor beta chains given below trace back to one sample, sequenced in a study of blood T cell repertoires in COVID-19. Sequenced by immunoSEQ multiplex PCR; TCRdb stores in-frame clones only, minus some. The table records more than 300,000 clones, more than 85% of them present only once. Sequencing was carried out using PBMCs or T cells enriched from blood (not recorded which). Receptor source: a woman aged 30 to 39 who had recovered from COVID-19.

The V and J genes are TRBV6-5 and TRBJ1-6; TRBD1 matches at 9 bases. CDR1 MNHEY and CDR2 SVGAGI come from the germline V gene. Trimming cost V 2 bases and J 12 bases; bases outside gene matches: 5. This CDR3 contains 14 residues. CDR3: CASSYRTGVGPLHF. The CDR3, as DNA: TGTGCCAGCAGTTACAGGACAGGGGTAGGACCCCTCCACTTT.

This clone showed up many times. The J gene is TRBJ2-7, the V gene TRBV2; TRBD1 matches at 8 bases. Germline V gives CDR1 SNHLY, CDR2 FYNNEI. The CDR3 length is 15 residues. V dropped 6 bases and J dropped 4; count of bases not matched to a gene: 11. CDR3 nucleotides: TGTGCCAGCAGAAAGGGGTGGCAGGGGGCGTACGAGCAGTACTTC. Translation gives CASRKGWQGAYEQYF.

Only one count was recorded for this clone. J is TRBJ1-1 and V is TRBV15, with 10 bases fitting TRBD1. The CDR3 is 12 residues long. Germline V lookup: CDR1 LNHNV, CDR2 YYDKDF (reference sequence). After removal of 9 bases from V and 11 bases from J, the junction contained 9 bases not matched to a gene. The chain's CDR3 is CATNRDRGIAFF. In nucleotides, the CDR3 is TGTGCCACGAACCGGGACAGGGGAATTGCTTTCTTT.

V usage is TRBV4-1 and J usage is TRBJ2-7; no clear D. There are 17 residues in the CDR3. Germline V gene lookup returns CDR1 MGHRA and CDR2 YSYEKL. Trimming took 0 bases from V and 5 from J, leaving 20 bases between them. For the CDR3, the DNA is TGCGCCAGCAGCCAAGATTCAGGTGTGGTGGATACTGACGAGCAGTACTTC. Its translation is CASSQDSGVVDTDEQYF.

The chain couples TRBV28 to TRBJ1-4; the D gene is possibly TRBD1 (5 bases). CDR3 length: 15 amino acids. Germline assignment: CDR1 MDHEN and CDR2 SYDVKM. Trimming left V 5 bases short and J 4 bases short, with 14 bases between. CDR3 in amino acids: CASSPQQEYNEKLFF. The CDR3 nucleotides read TGTGCCAGCAGTCCGCAACAGGAGTATAATGAAAAACTGTTTTTT. Supplemented by reference TRBV28 and TRBJ1-4, the full variable domain reads DVKVTQSSRYLVKRTGEKVFLECVQDMDHENMFWYRQDPGLGLRLIYFSYDVKMKEKGDIPEGYSVSREKKERFSLILESASTNQTSMYLCASSPQQEYNEKLFFGSGTQLSVL.

The chain recombines TRBV7-9 with TRBJ1-2; 10 bases align to TRBD1. Looked up from germline, CDR1 is SEHNR and CDR2 is FQNEAQ (reference sequence). The CDR3 totals 16 residues. J gave up 2 bases and V 5 bases, and 8 bases lay outside the gene matches. CDR3 nucleotides: TGTGCCAGCAGCCCTAGGACAGGGGGGGAGAACTATGGCTACACCTTC. Translating gives CASSPRTGGENYGYTF. The entire variable domain, with the rest obtained from reference TRBV7-9 and TRBJ1-2, is as follows: DTGVSQNPRHKITKRGQNVTFRCDPISEHNRLYWYRQTLGQGPEFLTYFQNEAQLEKSRLLSDRFSAERPKGSFSTLEIQRTEQGDSAMYLCASSPRTGGENYGYTFGSGTRLTVV.

The table lists this clone with a count of one. The chain joins TRBV2 to TRBJ1-1, with TRBD1 identical over 9 bases. The CDR3 has 13 residues. The germline CDR1 and CDR2 sequences are SNHLY and FYNNEI. V lost 10 bases and J lost 4; bases outside the gene matches: 7. CDR3 amino acids: CATGDRVSTEAFF. CDR3 DNA sequence: TGTGCCACAGGGGACAGGGTAAGCACTGAAGCTTTCTTT.

The chain recombines TRBV19 with TRBJ2-1; possibly TRBD2 for D (7 bases). Germline V gene sequence: CDR1 LNHDA, CDR2 SQIVND (reference sequence). V lost 6 bases to trimming and J lost 7 bases, with 16 bases between them. The CDR3 covers 14 residues. The CDR3 here is CASSPTGGSNEQFF. In nucleotides, the CDR3 is TGTGCCAGTAGCCCTACGGGGGGCTCTAATGAGCAGTTCTTC.

A word on this clone: One junction end disagrees with the germline gene, perhaps due to a read error. This CDR3 reads CASSANGGSTDTQYF. The CDR3 nucleotides read TGCGCCAGCAGCGCCAACGGCGGAAGCACCGATACGCAGTATTTT. This rearrangement joins TRBV5-1 to TRBJ2-3; D not certain. This CDR3 comprises 15 residues. Germline assignment: CDR1 SGHRS and CDR2 YFSETQ.

This rearrangement joins TRBV18 to TRBJ2-7; D is undetermined. Germline V gene sequence: CDR1 KGHSH, CDR2 LQKENI. The V gene lost 3 bases and the J gene lost 2 bases, with 17 bases spanning the gap. This CDR3 has 16 residues. The CDR3 DNA is TGTGCCAGCTCACCGGAGACCAGAACACTCACCTACGAGCAGTACTTC. Its translation is CASSPETRTLTYEQYF.

The sample holds a few counts of this clone. CDR3 sequence: CASSPRTSGGAGEQFF. CDR3 nucleotides: TGCGCCAGCAGCCCCCGGACTAGCGGGGGGGCCGGGGAGCAGTTCTTC. The chain carries TRBV5-1 and TRBJ2-1; 15 bases line up with TRBD2. CDR3 length: 16 amino acids. The germline V gene encodes CDR1 SGHRS and CDR2 YFSETQ. The junction had 9 bases not matched to a gene; V was cut back by 4 bases and J by 10 bases.

This chain connects TRBV27 to TRBJ2-3, with D perhaps matching TRBD1 (6 bases). The CDR3 spans 14 residues. Germline CDR1 is MNHEY and CDR2 is SMNVEV (reference sequence). V was shortened by 4 bases and J by 2 bases, with 10 bases between the two germline ends. As DNA, the CDR3 is TGTGCCAGCAGTTCAGGGGTATCCACAGATACGCAGTATTTT. Translating it yields CASSSGVSTDTQYF.

The chain couples TRBV7-8 to TRBJ2-5; weak D call: TRBD2 (5 bases). This CDR3 contains 12 residues. Germline V gives CDR1 SGHVS, CDR2 FQNEAQ. The ends were cut back, 8 bases at V and 3 bases at J, with 10 bases in the middle. The CDR3 DNA follows: TGTGCCAGCTGGTTCGGGGAAGAGACCCAGTACTTC. This translates into CASWFGEETQYF.

J is TRBJ2-1 and V is TRBV15; 8 bases map to TRBD2. CDR1 is LNHNV, CDR2 YYDKDF, per germline (reference sequence). The V and J ends lost 1 base and 7 bases, in that order; junction bases with no gene match: 9. The CDR3 has 16 residues. The chain's CDR3 is CATSRGGLALGNEQFF. Here the CDR3 DNA reads TGTGCCACCAGCAGAGGTGGACTAGCTCTCGGGAATGAGCAGTTCTTC.

This clone appeared a single time. The chain joins TRBV7-9 to TRBJ1-1; TRBD1 matches 9 bases. The length of the CDR3 is 14 residues. Germline CDR1 reads SEHNR; CDR2 reads FQNEAQ (reference sequence). Losses at the gene ends were 3 bases for V and 4 bases for J; bases not matched to a gene: 3. CDR3 amino acids: CASSLGTGITEAFF. In nucleotides, the CDR3 is TGTGCCAGCAGCTTGGGGACAGGGATCACTGAAGCTTTCTTT. Complete variable domain (other parts from reference TRBV7-9 and TRBJ1-1): DTGVSQNPRHKITKRGQNVTFRCDPISEHNRLYWYRQTLGQGPEFLTYFQNEAQLEKSRLLSDRFSAERPKGSFSTLEIQRTEQGDSAMYLCASSLGTGITEAFFGQGTRLTVV.

This chain connects TRBV28 to TRBJ2-7; D uncertain. The CDR3 is made up of 9 amino acids. The germline gives CDR1 MDHEN, CDR2 SYDVKM. DNA of the CDR3: TGTGGAGTCGGCTACGAGCAGTACTTC. Its protein is CGVGYEQYF.

V gene TRBV3-1 (or the pseudogene TRBV3-2) combines with J gene TRBJ2-7; 11 positions match TRBD2. Germline V gene sequence: CDR1 LGHDT, CDR2 YNNKEL (reference sequence). J was trimmed by 0 bases and V by 3 bases; bases with no gene match: 1. The CDR3 is 15 residues long. CDR3 in amino acids: CASSQTSGDSYEQYF. In nucleotides, the CDR3 is TGTGCCAGCAGCCAGACTAGCGGGGACTCCTACGAGCAGTACTTC.

This sequence joins TRBV3-1 (or the pseudogene TRBV3-2) and TRBJ2-5; no firm D call. Trimming cost V 4 bases and J 3 bases, with 3 bases left between them. The CDR3 extends over 11 amino acids. CDR1 is LGHDT, CDR2 YNNKEL, per germline (reference sequence). In DNA form, the CDR3 reads TGTGCCAGCAGCCTAAAAGAGACCCAGTACTTC. Residues: CASSLKETQYF.